This TCR beta chain originates from a study of T cells after yellow fever vaccination. Study as a whole: Fractions of limited cellularity were prepared by means of SMART-Seq v4 Ultra Low Input.

One entry per CDR3 protein, called by TCRdb with MiXCR from the 5' RACE reads. The data show some 500,000 distinct CDR3 sequences, about 14% seen once. Findings and caveats of the study: Contamination by abundant bulk-population clonotypes could be present in FACS-sorted repertoires. Peak timing came faster in the weaker secondary response, day 5 versus 15.

This clonotype occurred a few times. Its specificity is not known. The input for sequencing was PBMCs, taken on the day of the yellow fever booster vaccination. The source of this sequence is a man aged 30 to 45 who received the YFV17D yellow fever vaccine.

CDR3 region: CASSVGPGLNTDTQYF. CDR3 bases: TGTGCCAGCAGCGTAGGCCCTGGACTCAACACAGATACGCAGTATTTT. The chain links TRBV9 to TRBJ2-3, with D possibly being TRBD2 (5 bases). Germline V CDR1 and CDR2: SGDLS, YYNGEE. V lost 0 bases and J lost 2, with 13 bases in between. The CDR3 totals 16 residues.